The 24 T cell receptor beta chains given below trace back to one sample, sequenced in a study of cytomegalovirus exposure and HLA in healthy donors. PCR employed 60 Vbeta and 13 Jbeta primers. Generated by immunoSEQ multiplex PCR, the TCRdb table keeps only in-frame clones and is missing some. The sample shows 170,000 or so clones, roughly four fifths of them seen only once. Sequencing used PBMCs. The source is a woman in her twenties or thirties in good health and CMV-seronegative.

The chain carries TRBV19 and TRBJ1-2; 7 positions agree with TRBD1. Per germline, CDR1 LNHDA and CDR2 SQIVND (reference sequence). The CDR3 runs to 14 residues. With V trimmed by 7 bases and J by 4 bases, 9 bases remained unmatched. CDR3 coding DNA: TGTGCCAGTACAGCCGGGACAGCTATCTATGGCTACACCTTC. Translating gives CASTAGTAIYGYTF.

The J gene is TRBJ2-1, the V gene TRBV28, with D tentatively TRBD2 (5 bases). The germline V gene encodes CDR1 MDHEN and CDR2 SYDVKM. The CDR3 runs to 13 residues. V lost 11 bases and J lost 0, with 11 bases in between. CDR3 amino acids: CAVTISSYNEQFF. The CDR3 region has the DNA TGTGCCGTGACTATTAGCTCCTACAATGAGCAGTTCTTC.

V is TRBV25-1 and J is TRBJ1-6; weak D call: TRBD1 (6 bases). Trimming stripped 4 bases from V and 4 bases from J, with 8 bases between. The CDR3 covers 14 residues. CDR1 and CDR2 from the germline V gene are MGHDK and SYGVNS. This chain's CDR3 is CASSVQGYNSPLHF. CDR3 nucleotide sequence: TGTGCCAGCAGTGTTCAGGGGTATAATTCACCCCTCCACTTT.

The chain recombines TRBV5-6 with TRBJ2-1, with TRBD2 as a possible D gene (6 bases). The V end lost 0 bases, the J end lost 5 bases, and 12 bases lay between the germline ends. Germline-derived CDR1 and CDR2 are SGHDT and YYEEEE. The CDR3 is made up of 15 amino acids. CDR3 sequence (DNA): TGTGCCAGCAGCTTGGGACTAGGCGGGGACAATGAGCAGTTCTTC. It encodes CASSLGLGGDNEQFF.

The chain is built from TRBV6-5 and TRBJ1-1, with D possibly being TRBD1 (5 bases). Trimming stripped 8 bases from V and 1 base from J, with 11 bases between. CDR1 MNHEY and CDR2 SVGAGI come from the germline V gene. CDR3 length equals 13 residues. CDR3 sequence: CASELTGNTEAFF. The CDR3 bases are TGTGCCAGCGAATTAACAGGGAACACTGAAGCTTTCTTT.

This clone was observed a few times. This specimen includes other DNA sequences encoding the same CDR3. This chain joins TRBV5-1 and TRBJ2-7, with 10 positions matching TRBD1. Germline CDR1 SGHRS, CDR2 YFSETQ. Unmatched junction bases numbered 1, after V lost 0 bases and J lost 4 bases. This CDR3 comprises 14 residues. The CDR3 DNA follows: TGCGCCAGCAGCTTGGGACAGGGGGCTTACGAGCAGTACTTC. Protein product: CASSLGQGAYEQYF. The entire variable domain, with the rest obtained from reference TRBV5-1 and TRBJ2-7, is as follows: KAGVTQTPRYLIKTRGQQVTLSCSPISGHRSVSWYQQTPGQGLQFLFEYFSETQRNKGNFPGRFSGRQFSNSRSEMNVSTLELGDSALYLCASSLGQGAYEQYFGPGTRLTVT.

This chain joins TRBV6-5 and TRBJ2-7, with 10 bases identical to TRBD1. V was pared by 6 bases and J by 5 bases, with 7 bases of the junction left unmatched. This CDR3 contains 14 residues. The germline V gene has CDR1 MNHEY and CDR2 SVGAGI. In DNA, the CDR3 is TGTGCCAGCAGCATCGGACAGGGGGTGGACGAGCAGTACTTC. It translates to CASSIGQGVDEQYF.

This clone came up once. The genes are TRBV5-8 and TRBJ2-5, with D possibly being TRBD2 (6 bases). CDR1 and CDR2 from the germline V gene are SGHTS and YDEGEE. V lost 3 bases and J 4 bases, leaving 28 bases between the germline ends. This CDR3 is 19 amino acids long. CDR3 bases: TGTGCCAGCAGCTCCGAACCATTAATCGCCGGGACTGCGGGAGAGACCCAGTACTTC. Residues: CASSSEPLIAGTAGETQYF.

The chain links TRBV5-1 to TRBJ2-7; 11 nucleotides match TRBD1. Germline loops: CDR1 SGHRS, CDR2 YFSETQ. V was pared by 0 bases and J by 3 bases, with 2 bases of the junction left unmatched. This CDR3 contains 15 residues. In DNA, the CDR3 is TGCGCCAGCAGCTTGGAGGGACAGGGGGACTACGAGCAGTACTTC. The encoded protein is CASSLEGQGDYEQYF. Drawing the rest from reference TRBV5-1 and TRBJ2-7, the complete variable domain is KAGVTQTPRYLIKTRGQQVTLSCSPISGHRSVSWYQQTPGQGLQFLFEYFSETQRNKGNFPGRFSGRQFSNSRSEMNVSTLELGDSALYLCASSLEGQGDYEQYFGPGTRLTVT.

The rearrangement uses TRBV2 and TRBJ2-1; no definite D call. V was pared by 3 bases and J by 10 bases, with 7 bases between. Germline V CDR1 and CDR2: SNHLY, FYNNEI. The CDR3 has 11 residues. CDR3 amino acids: CASSDIAEQFF. In nucleotides, the CDR3 is TGTGCCAGCAGTGATATAGCAGAGCAGTTCTTC. Together with reference TRBV2 and TRBJ2-1, the CDR3 gives the full variable domain: EPEVTQTPSHQVTQMGQEVILRCVPISNHLYFYWYRQILGQKVEFLVSFYNNEISEKSEIFDDQFSVERPDGSNFTLKIRSTKLEDSAMYFCASSDIAEQFFGPGTRLTVL.

CDR3 in amino acids: CASSSGLAGGTDTQYF. CDR3 sequence (DNA): TGTGCCAGCAGCTCTGGACTAGCGGGAGGTACAGATACGCAGTATTTT. The J gene is TRBJ2-3, the V gene TRBV5-4; 14 bases align to TRBD2. CDR3 size: 16 residues. Trimming removed 3 bases from V and 3 bases from J; junction bases left unmatched: 3. CDR1 is SGHNT, CDR2 YYREEE, per germline (reference sequence). Looking up the rest from reference TRBV5-4 and TRBJ2-3 gives the full variable domain: ETGVTQSPTHLIKTRGQQVTLRCSSQSGHNTVSWYQQALGQGPQFIFQYYREEENGRGNFPPRFSGLQFPNYSSELNVNALELDDSALYLCASSSGLAGGTDTQYFGPGTRLTVL.

A remark on this clone: At one end, the junction sequence differs from germline, possibly due to a read error. The rearrangement links TRBV7-9 to TRBJ2-5; the match to TRBD1 covers 7 bases. CDR3 length equals 14 residues. Germline CDR1 SEHNR, CDR2 FQNEAQ (reference sequence). CDR3 region: CSSSFSTGRETQYF. The CDR3 bases are TGTTCCAGCAGCTTTTCGACAGGGCGCGAGACCCAGTACTTC.

This clone appeared once. This chain connects TRBV6-4 to TRBJ2-3; D gene uncertain. The V gene's germline CDR1 is MRHNA and CDR2 SNTAGT. CDR3 length: 12 residues. Trimming cost V 7 bases and J 8 bases, with 13 bases left between them. In nucleotides, the CDR3 is TGTGCCAGCACCTCTGTGTCGGGTACGCAGTATTTT. It yields the protein CASTSVSGTQYF.

The V and J genes are TRBV30 and TRBJ1-2; 9 bases fit TRBD1. This CDR3 region has 14 residues. Germline V gene lookup returns CDR1 GTSNPN and CDR2 SVGIG (reference sequence). After removal of 0 bases from V and 10 bases from J, the junction contained 9 bases not matched to a gene. In DNA, the CDR3 is TGTGCCTGGAGTGTAACTTCCGGGACAGGGATCTACACCTTC. Amino acid sequence: CAWSVTSGTGIYTF.

The V and J genes are TRBV12-1 and TRBJ2-2; the D call of TRBD2 is as the table states it, not checked on the DNA. TRBV12-1 is a pseudogene. CDR3 size: 16 residues. CDR3 nucleotides: TGTGCCAGCAGCTTTGCAGAGCGGTCGAACACCGGGGAGCTGTTTTTT. This encodes CASSFAERSNTGELFF.

The chain employs TRBV27 and TRBJ1-4, with D maybe TRBD1 (5 bases). Trimming left V 5 bases short and J 5 bases short, with 9 bases between. The CDR3 runs to 13 residues. The germline CDR1 and CDR2 sequences are MNHEY and SMNVEV (reference sequence). The DNA for the CDR3 is TGTGCCAGCAGTGACAGCATCAATGAAAAACTGTTTTTT. Encoded protein: CASSDSINEKLFF.

The V gene is TRBV5-4, the J gene TRBJ2-5; perhaps TRBD2 as D (6 bases). The CDR3 runs to 14 residues. Germline assignment: CDR1 SGHNT and CDR2 YYREEE (reference sequence). With 4 bases removed from V and 5 bases from J, the gap between germline ends came to 15 bases. CDR3 sequence (DNA): TGTGCCAGCAGCCGAGAGGGACTGCGGGAGACCCAGTACTTC. It yields the protein CASSREGLRETQYF.

The chain has TRBV6-6 and TRBJ2-7; TRBD1 matches 7 bases. The CDR3 has 15 residues. With V trimmed by 5 bases and J by 2 bases, 9 bases remained unmatched. Germline-derived CDR1 and CDR2 are MNHNY and SVGAGI (reference sequence). CDR3 sequence (DNA): TGTGCCAGCAGTAACCGCGGACAGGCGACCTACGAGCAGTACTTC. This encodes CASSNRGQATYEQYF.

Concerning this clone itself: Other nucleotide sequences from this sample produce the same CDR3. The chain joins TRBV10-3 to TRBJ1-1, with 7 positions matching TRBD1. Looked up from germline, CDR1 is ENHRY and CDR2 is SYGVKD. The CDR3 extends over 14 amino acids. Germline trimming cut 7 bases from V and 5 bases from J; bases unmatched to any gene: 10. In DNA, the CDR3 is TGTGCCATCAATCGGGACAGAAGGTTAACTGAAGCTTTCTTT. It encodes CAINRDRRLTEAFF.

The chain is built from TRBV7-8 and TRBJ2-7; 13 positions match TRBD2. This CDR3 is 17 amino acids long. Germline values: CDR1 SGHVS, CDR2 FQNEAQ. The trim removed 5 bases at V and 5 bases at J, leaving 12 bases unmatched. This CDR3 reads CASSTKPGTSGEHEQYF. The DNA for the CDR3 is TGTGCCAGCAGCACAAAACCTGGGACTAGCGGGGAGCACGAGCAGTACTTC.

This sequence joins TRBV10-1 and TRBJ2-3; D is perhaps TRBD2 (5 bases). Germline V gene data show CDR1 as WNHNN and CDR2 as SYGVQD (reference sequence). The length of the CDR3 is 15 residues. Trimming took 3 bases from V and 0 from J, leaving 10 bases between them. In DNA, the CDR3 is TGCGCCAGCAGTGATCCGGGGATGAGCACAGATACGCAGTATTTT. Protein: CASSDPGMSTDTQYF.

The gene calls are TRBV9 and TRBJ1-1; D is unclear. The CDR3 extends over 15 amino acids. V lost 0 bases and J 4 bases, leaving 13 bases between the germline ends. The germline gives CDR1 SGDLS, CDR2 YYNGEE. The CDR3 coding sequence is TGTGCCAGCAGCGTAGGCCCGGGGATGGGCACTGAAGCTTTCTTT. Encoded protein: CASSVGPGMGTEAFF. Full variable domain (outside the CDR3, taken from reference TRBV9 and TRBJ1-1): DSGVTQTPKHLITATGQRVTLRCSPRSGDLSVYWYQQSLDQGLQFLIQYYNGEERAKGNILERFSAQQFPDLHSELNLSSLELGDSALYFCASSVGPGMGTEAFFGQGTRLTVV.

CDR3 nucleotide sequence: TGTGCCAGTAGTGGGGGGACAGGGCCCCCAAAGAACACTGAAGCTTTCTTT. It encodes CASSGGTGPPKNTEAFF. V is TRBV19 and J is TRBJ1-1, with 9 nucleotides matching TRBD1. V lost 5 bases and J lost 1; bases outside the gene matches: 11. CDR1 LNHDA and CDR2 SQIVND come from the germline V gene (reference sequence). This CDR3 comprises 17 residues.

For the CDR3, the DNA is TGTGCCAGCAGGCCGGACAGCATGAACACTGAAGCTTTCTTT. This gives the protein CASRPDSMNTEAFF. This chain links TRBV6-1 with TRBJ1-1; the D gene is possibly TRBD1 (6 bases). Trimming removed 6 bases from V and 0 bases from J, with 11 bases in between. This CDR3 is 14 amino acids long. Germline CDR1 MNHNS, CDR2 SASEGT.